Here is one TCR beta chain with its context. Its target is unknown. Assay: immunoSEQ multiplex PCR; the TCRdb copy retains only in-frame clones and omits some. In the table there are tens of thousands of clones, 80% to 95% of which are singletons. These data are taken from a study of OX40 agonist ivuxolimab in advanced cancers. Findings of the study overall: Within 6 weeks, CD4+ and CD8+ blood T cells expanded clonally at 0.1 to 3.0 mg/kg. The investigators did not determine what antigen specificity the expanded peripheral T cells had.

The receptor was derived from an adult with an advanced solid tumor such as melanoma, head and neck, liver or kidney cancer. The input for sequencing was CD4+ or CD8+ T cells sorted from blood, taken in a trial of the OX40 agonist ivuxolimab.

The CDR3 DNA sequence: TGTGCCAGCAGCCTATACCCGCCAGGGTGGGGGTCCTACGAGCAGTACTTC. This gives the protein CASSLYPPGWGSYEQYF. This chain uses TRBV14 with TRBJ2-7; either TRBD1 or TRBD2 may supply D (5 bases each). The length of the CDR3 is 17 residues. Germline loops: CDR1 SGHDN, CDR2 FVKESK. Trimming removed 4 bases from V and 1 base from J, with 20 bases in between.